Given below is one T cell receptor (beta chain) in context. What it binds is unknown. A TCRbeta library incorporating unique molecular identifiers was prepared. MiXCR, applied by TCRdb to the PCR reads, yields one record per CDR3 protein. The table shows about a million distinct CDR3 sequences, with about 29% occurring only once. The ends were cut back, 0 bases at V and 7 bases at J, with 25 bases in the middle. The CDR3 is 19 residues long. Looked up from germline, CDR1 is LGHNA and CDR2 is YSLEER. This sample is part of a study of T-cell reconstitution after alpha-beta-depleted transplantation in children. Findings of the study overall: After transplant, at about two months, alpha-beta T cells were reportedly derived from several hundred expanded graft clones.

This sequence joins TRBV4-3 and TRBJ1-3; TRBD1 might be the D (6 bases). This TCR derives from a boy younger than two who had a stem cell transplant for SCID, so the T cells may come from the graft donor. Sample: PBMCs, mostly from graft donor cells, taken 360 days after TCRalphabeta/CD19-depleted stem cell transplant. CDR3 region: CASSQDLSDFTGQGNTIYF. The CDR3 bases are TGCGCCAGCAGCCAAGATCTTTCCGATTTCACAGGGCAGGGGAACACCATATATTTT.